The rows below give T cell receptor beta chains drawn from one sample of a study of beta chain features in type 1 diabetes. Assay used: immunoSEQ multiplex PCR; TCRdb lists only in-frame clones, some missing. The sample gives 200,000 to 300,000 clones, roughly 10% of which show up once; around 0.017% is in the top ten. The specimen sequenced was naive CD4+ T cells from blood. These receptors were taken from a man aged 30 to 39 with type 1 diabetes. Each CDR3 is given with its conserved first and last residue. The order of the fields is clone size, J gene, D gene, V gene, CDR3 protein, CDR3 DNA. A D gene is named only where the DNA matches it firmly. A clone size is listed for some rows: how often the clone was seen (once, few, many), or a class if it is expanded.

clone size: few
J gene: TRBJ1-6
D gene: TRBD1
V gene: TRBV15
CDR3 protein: CATSRGGTGDSPLHF
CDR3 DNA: TGTGCCACCAGCAGAGGTGGGACAGGGGATTCACCCCTCCACTTT

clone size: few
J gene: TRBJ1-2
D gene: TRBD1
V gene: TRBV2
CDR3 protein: CASSQTGVGYTF
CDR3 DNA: TGTGCCAGCAGTCAAACAGGGGTCGGCTACACCTTC

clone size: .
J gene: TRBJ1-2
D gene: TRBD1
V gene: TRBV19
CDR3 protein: CASTSDRGGGYTF
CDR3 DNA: TGTGCCAGTACCTCGGACAGGGGTGGCGGCTACACCTTC

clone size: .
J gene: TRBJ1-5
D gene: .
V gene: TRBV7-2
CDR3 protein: CASSLDPFRRNQPQHF
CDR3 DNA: TGTGCCAGCAGCTTAGACCCTTTTAGGAGGAATCAGCCCCAGCATTTT

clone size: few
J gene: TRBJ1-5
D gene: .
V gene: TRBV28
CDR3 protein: CASSIPLGQPQHF
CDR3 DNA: TGTGCCAGCAGTATCCCTTTGGGCCAGCCCCAGCATTTT

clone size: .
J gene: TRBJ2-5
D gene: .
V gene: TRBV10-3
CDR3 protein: CAIRGGSYQETQYF
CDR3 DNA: TGTGCCATCAGAGGGGGATCGTACCAAGAGACCCAGTACTTC

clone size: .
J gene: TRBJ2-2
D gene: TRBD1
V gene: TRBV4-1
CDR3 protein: CASRNPGQGASGELFF
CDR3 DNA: TGCGCCAGCAGAAACCCGGGACAGGGGGCGAGCGGGGAGCTGTTTTTT

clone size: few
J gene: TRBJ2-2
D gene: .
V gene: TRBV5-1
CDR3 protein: CASRALAENTGELFF
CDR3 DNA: TGCGCCAGCAGGGCACTAGCAGAGAACACCGGGGAGCTGTTTTTT

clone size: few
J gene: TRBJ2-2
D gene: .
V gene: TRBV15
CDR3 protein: CATSRGLTGNTGELFF
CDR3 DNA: TGTGCCACCAGCAGGGGCTTGACAGGGAACACCGGGGAGCTGTTTTTT

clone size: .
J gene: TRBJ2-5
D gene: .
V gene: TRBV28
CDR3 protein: CASAGDAETQYF
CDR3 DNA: TGTGCCAGCGCGGGTGACGCAGAGACCCAGTACTTC

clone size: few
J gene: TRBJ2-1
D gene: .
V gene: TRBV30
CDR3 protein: CAWSTTSTEQFF
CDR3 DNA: TGTGCCTGGAGCACGACTAGTACTGAGCAGTTCTTC

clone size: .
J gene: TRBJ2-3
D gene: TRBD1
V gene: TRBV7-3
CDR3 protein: CASSSGTGSDTQYF
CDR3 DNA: TGTGCCAGCAGCTCCGGGACAGGGTCAGATACGCAGTATTTT

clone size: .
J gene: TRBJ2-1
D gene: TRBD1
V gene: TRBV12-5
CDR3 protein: CASGLVLTGGNGNEQFF
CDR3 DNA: TGTGCTAGTGGTTTGGTACTCACAGGGGGCAACGGAAATGAGCAGTTCTTC

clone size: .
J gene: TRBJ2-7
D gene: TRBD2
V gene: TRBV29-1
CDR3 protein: CSGAGGGGAAEQYF
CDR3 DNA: TGCAGCGGTGCCGGAGGCGGGGGGGCCGCCGAGCAGTACTTC

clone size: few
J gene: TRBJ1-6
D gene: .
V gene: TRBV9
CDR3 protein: CASSVGAGNSPLHF
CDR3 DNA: TGTGCCAGCAGCGTAGGGGCAGGGAACTCACCCCTCCACTTT

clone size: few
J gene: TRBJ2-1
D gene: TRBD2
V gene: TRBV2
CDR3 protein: CASSRTSGGREQFF
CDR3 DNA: TGTGCCAGCAGTCGGACTAGCGGGGGCCGGGAGCAGTTCTTC

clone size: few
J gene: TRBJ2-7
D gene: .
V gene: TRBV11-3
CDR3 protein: CASSSGESYEQYF
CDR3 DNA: TGTGCCAGCAGCTCGGGGGAATCCTACGAGCAGTACTTC

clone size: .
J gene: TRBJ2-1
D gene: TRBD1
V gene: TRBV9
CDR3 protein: CASSAGQGWAEQFF
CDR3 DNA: TGTGCCAGCAGCGCAGGACAGGGTTGGGCTGAGCAGTTCTTC

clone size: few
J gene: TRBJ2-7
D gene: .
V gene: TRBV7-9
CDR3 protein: CASSLAGQGGNEQYF
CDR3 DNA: TGTGCCAGCAGCTTAGCTGGGCAGGGCGGCAACGAGCAGTACTTC

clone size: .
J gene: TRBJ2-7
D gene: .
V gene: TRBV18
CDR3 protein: CASSPRQDNEQYF
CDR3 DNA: TGTGCCAGCTCACCACGGCAGGACAACGAGCAGTACTTC

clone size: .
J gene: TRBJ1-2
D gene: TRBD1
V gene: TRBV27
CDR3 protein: CASRRTGDYGYTF
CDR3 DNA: TGTGCCAGCAGACGGACAGGGGACTATGGCTACACCTTC

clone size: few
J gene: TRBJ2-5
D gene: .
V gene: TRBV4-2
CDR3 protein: CASSQEDIGTQYF
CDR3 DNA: TGTGCCAGCAGCCAAGAGGACATAGGGACCCAGTACTTC

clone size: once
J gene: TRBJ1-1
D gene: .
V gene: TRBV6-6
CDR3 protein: CASNHRVEAFF
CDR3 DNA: TGTGCCAGCAATCACAGGGTGGAAGCTTTCTTT

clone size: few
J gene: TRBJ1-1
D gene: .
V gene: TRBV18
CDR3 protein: CASSLQGFAEAFF
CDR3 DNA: TGTGCCAGCTCACTTCAGGGATTCGCTGAAGCTTTCTTT

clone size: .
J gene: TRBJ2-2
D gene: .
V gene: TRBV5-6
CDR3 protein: CASSSGENTGELFF
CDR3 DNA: TGTGCCAGCAGCTCGGGGGAGAACACCGGGGAGCTGTTTTTT

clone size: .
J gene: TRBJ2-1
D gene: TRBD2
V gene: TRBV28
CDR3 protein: CASSLQGAGTSGGNQFF
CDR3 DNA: TGTGCCAGCAGTTTACAGGGGGCCGGGACTAGCGGGGGGAACCAGTTCTTC

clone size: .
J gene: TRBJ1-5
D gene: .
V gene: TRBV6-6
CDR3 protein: CASTGGLSNQPQHF
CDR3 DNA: TGTGCCAGCACGGGCGGACTTAGCAATCAGCCCCAGCATTTT

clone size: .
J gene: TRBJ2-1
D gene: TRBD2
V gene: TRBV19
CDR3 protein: CASSETSTYNEQFF
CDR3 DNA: TGTGCCAGTAGTGAGACTAGCACATACAATGAGCAGTTCTTC

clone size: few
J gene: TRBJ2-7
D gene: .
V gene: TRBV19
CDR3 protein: CASSIAAGDSYEQYF
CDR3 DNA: TGTGCCAGTAGTATAGCGGCAGGGGACTCCTACGAGCAGTACTTC

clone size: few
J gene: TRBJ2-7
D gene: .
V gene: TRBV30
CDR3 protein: CAWSLGREQYF
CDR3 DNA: TGTGCCTGGAGTCTTGGTCGGGAGCAGTACTTC

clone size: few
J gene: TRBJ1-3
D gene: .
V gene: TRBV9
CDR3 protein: CASSVQGDTGNTIYF
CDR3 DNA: TGTGCCAGCAGCGTTCAGGGTGACACTGGAAACACCATATATTTT